The clone carrying this TCR beta chain was seen more than once but under ten times. Antigen specificity is unknown. The CDR3 is 14 amino acids. V was clipped by 4 bases and J by 7 bases; unmatched bases: 7. CDR1 and CDR2 (germline): SEHNR, FQNEAQ (reference sequence). UMIs and a universal primer site were added when TCR cDNA was made by 5'RACE template switching. TCRdb called the 5' RACE reads again in MiXCR, with one record for every CDR3 protein. The data contain 340,000 or so distinct CDR3 sequences, under 15% of them singletons. The data stem from a study of T cells after yellow fever vaccination. Study context: Fractions low in cell number were prepared with SMART-Seq v4 Ultra Low Input. Study-level results: Post-booster repertoires contained most primary-vaccination clones again (96% CD4, roughly 90% CD8).

This sample comprised CD4+ T cells sorted from PBMCs, obtained 15 days after the yellow fever booster vaccination. This sequence joins TRBV7-9 and TRBJ2-5, with 9 bases aligning to TRBD2. This TCR was recovered from a man between 18 and 35 years old who received the YFV17D yellow fever vaccine. CDR3 sequence reads: CASSSSGGQGTQYF. The CDR3 coding sequence is TGTGCCAGCAGCTCCAGCGGGGGGCAGGGGACCCAGTACTTC.